This T cell receptor (beta chain) appears in the sequencing data of a study of shared clonotypes between healthy human individuals. About this clone itself: What it binds is unknown.

TCRdb's copy holds only in-frame clones and misses some; the assay was immunoSEQ multiplex PCR. This table has roughly 2 million clones, roughly 94% appearing once. The CDR3 loop spans 15 amino acids. From germline, CDR1 is MDHEN and CDR2 SYDVKM. Trimming took 5 bases from V and 0 from J, leaving 13 bases between them. Study results and caveats: Clonotypes shared by all four donors outscored non-shared clonotypes in generation probability.

V and J are TRBV28 and TRBJ2-5, with D perhaps assigned TRBD1 or TRBD2 (5 bases each). This TCR was recovered from a man aged 18 to 35 in good health. The sequenced material came from naive CD4+ T cells sorted from blood. Subset reported: CD45RA+ positively selected. In DNA, the CDR3 is TGTGCCAGCAGTCCTGGGACGACTCACCAAGAGACCCAGTACTTC. This translates into CASSPGTTHQETQYF.